This TCR beta chain was retrieved from a study of T cell responses to AZD1222 COVID-19 vaccine. Germline trimming cut 5 bases from V and 6 bases from J; bases unmatched to any gene: 6. CDR3 length: 13 residues. Germline CDR1 and CDR2: SGHTA and FQGNSA. Sequencing used immunoSEQ multiplex PCR; TCRdb keeps in-frame clones, though not all of them. The sample yields approximately 170,000 clones, around 87% seen once. The rearrangement links TRBV7-2 to TRBJ1-2; 7 nucleotides match TRBD1. Here the sequenced sample was peripheral blood, taken on day 0 of AZD1222 vaccination. This TCR came from an adult in good health. In nucleotides, the CDR3 is TGTGCCAGCAGCCAAGGACAGGCTGATGGCTACACCTTC. This sequence encodes CASSQGQADGYTF.